A selection of T cell receptor beta chains follows, all from one sample in a study of control samples from healthy donors and cancer patients. Libraries were prepared by immunoSEQ multiplex PCR; TCRdb keeps only in-frame clonotypes and omits some of them. The repertoire holds roughly 120,000 clones, with under 95% as singletons. The source material was PBMCs. These receptors came from a man aged 45 to 65 with head and neck cancer. The CDR3 runs from the conserved cysteine through the conserved F or W. A D gene is named only where the DNA matches it firmly. Clone size appears in some rows only: once, few, many, or a class for an expanded clone.

CDR3 | DNA | J | D | V | size
CASIRRAGLYNEQFF | TGTGCCAGTATAAGGAGGGCAGGACTATACAATGAGCAGTTCTTC | TRBJ2-1 | . | TRBV19 | .
CASSQGVWQFF | TGTGCCAGCAGCCAAGGAGTATGGCAGTTCTTC | TRBJ2-1 | . | TRBV14 | .
CASSRQGAEQPQHF | TGTGCCAGCAGCAGACAGGGGGCAGAGCAGCCCCAGCATTTT | TRBJ1-5 | TRBD1 | TRBV6-4 | .
CASSFKAGGHQPQHF | TGTGCCAGCAGTTTTAAGGCCGGGGGGCATCAGCCCCAGCATTTT | TRBJ1-5 | . | TRBV6-5 | .
CASSYVGGVTRVNTEAFF | TGTGCCAGCAGTTACGTAGGGGGCGTCACAAGGGTGAACACTGAAGCTTTCTTT | TRBJ1-1 | TRBD1 | TRBV6-2/TRBV6-3 | .
CAISESGSGGASYNEQFF | TGTGCCATCAGTGAGTCGGGTAGCGGGGGGGCTTCCTACAATGAGCAGTTCTTC | TRBJ2-1 | TRBD2 | TRBV10-3 | .
CASSSGTSEAFF | TGTGCCAGCAGCTCTGGGACGTCTGAAGCTTTCTTT | TRBJ1-1 | . | TRBV11-2 | .
CASSRQGARGYGYTF | TGTGCCAGCAGCCGGCAGGGGGCGCGCGGCTATGGCTACACCTTC | TRBJ1-2 | TRBD1 | TRBV9 | .
CASSGGRFPTNEKLFF | TGTGCCAGCAGTGGGGGGAGGTTCCCAACTAATGAAAAACTGTTTTTT | TRBJ1-4 | . | TRBV7-8 | .
CASSQDKMARSFNEKLFF | TGCGCCAGCAGCCAAGATAAAATGGCCCGGTCCTTTAATGAAAAACTGTTTTTT | TRBJ1-4 | . | TRBV4-1 | once
CASSIARRDRSSYEQYF | TGTGCCAGTAGTATAGCTCGCCGGGACAGATCCTCCTACGAGCAGTACTTC | TRBJ2-7 | TRBD1 | TRBV19 | .
CASSQDVSEAKNIQYF | TGTGCCAGCAGCCAAGATGTAAGCGAAGCCAAAAACATTCAGTACTTC | TRBJ2-4 | . | TRBV4-2 | .
CASSPGRGPNTEAFF | TGTGCCAGCTCCCCTGGAAGAGGGCCGAACACTGAAGCTTTCTTT | TRBJ1-1 | . | TRBV18 | .
CRAGGPNEQFF | TGCAGAGCGGGGGGCCCGAATGAGCAGTTCTTC | TRBJ2-1 | TRBD2 | TRBV20-1 | .
CASSRRQGFQPQHF | TGTGCCAGCAGTCGTAGACAGGGTTTTCAGCCCCAGCATTTT | TRBJ1-5 | TRBD1 | TRBV5-6 | .
CASSPVGMSYEQYF | TGTGCCAGCTCACCTGTCGGTATGTCATACGAGCAGTACTTC | TRBJ2-7 | . | TRBV18 | .
CAIRPSGGNGETQYF | TGTGCCATCAGACCTAGCGGGGGAAACGGGGAGACCCAGTACTTC | TRBJ2-5 | TRBD2 | TRBV10-3 | once
CASSSPGDPAGTEAFF | TGTGCCAGTAGTTCCCCGGGCGACCCAGCAGGCACTGAAGCTTTCTTT | TRBJ1-1 | . | TRBV19 | .
CASSRAPRLRGAEETQYF | TGTGCCAGCAGCAGAGCCCCCCGCTTGCGGGGGGCCGAGGAGACCCAGTACTTC | TRBJ2-5 | . | TRBV21-1 | once
CASRASGLGGGYTF | TGTGCCAGCAGGGCATCAGGGCTTGGGGGTGGCTACACCTTC | TRBJ1-2 | . | TRBV6-5 | .
CASSPPRTTTSGANVLTF | TGTGCCAGCTCACCACCGAGGACAACGACCTCTGGGGCCAACGTCCTGACTTTC | TRBJ2-6 | . | TRBV18 | .
CASTPGGTSGNTIYF | TGTGCCAGCACCCCGGGGGGGACATCTGGAAACACCATATATTTT | TRBJ1-3 | . | TRBV28 | .
CASSQAEFTNEKLFF | TGCGCCAGCAGCCAAGCGGAGTTCACTAATGAAAAACTGTTTTTT | TRBJ1-4 | . | TRBV4-1 | .